This T cell receptor beta chain stems from a study of cytomegalovirus exposure and HLA in healthy donors. The CDR3 spans 14 residues. Germline-derived CDR1 and CDR2 are SGHTA and FQGNSA. Trimming left V 8 bases short and J 4 bases short, with 15 bases between. PCR was performed using 60 Vbeta and 13 Jbeta primers. Sequencing was performed with immunoSEQ multiplex PCR; in TCRdb, only in-frame clones are kept and a portion is missing. The sample has under 300,000 clones; 81% are singletons. The V call is TRBV7-2, the J call TRBJ2-1; D perhaps matches TRBD2 (7 bases). The sequence was obtained from an older woman in good health and CMV-seropositive. Specimen: PBMCs. The CDR3 sequence: CASAPRGGYNEQFF. The DNA of the CDR3 is TGTGCCAGCGCCCCGAGGGGGGGGTACAATGAGCAGTTCTTC.